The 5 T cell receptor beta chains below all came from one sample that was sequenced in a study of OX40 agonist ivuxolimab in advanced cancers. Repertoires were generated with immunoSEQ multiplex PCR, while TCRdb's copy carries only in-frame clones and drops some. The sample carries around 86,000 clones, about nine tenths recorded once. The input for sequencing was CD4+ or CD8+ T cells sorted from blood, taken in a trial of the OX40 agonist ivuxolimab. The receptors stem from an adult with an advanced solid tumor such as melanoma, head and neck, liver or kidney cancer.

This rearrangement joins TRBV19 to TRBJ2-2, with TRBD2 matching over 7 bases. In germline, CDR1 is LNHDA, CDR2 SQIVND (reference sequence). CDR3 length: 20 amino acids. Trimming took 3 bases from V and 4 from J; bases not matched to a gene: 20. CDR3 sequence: CASSIYPPTSGTGVTGELFF. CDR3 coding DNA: TGTGCCAGTAGTATTTATCCCCCTACAAGCGGGACGGGTGTCACCGGGGAGCTGTTTTTT.

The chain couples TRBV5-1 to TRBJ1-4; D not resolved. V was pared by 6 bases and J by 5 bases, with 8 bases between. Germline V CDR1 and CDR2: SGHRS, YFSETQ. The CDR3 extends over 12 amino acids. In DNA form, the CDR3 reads TGCGCCAGCATGGGCCTAAATGAAAAACTGTTTTTT. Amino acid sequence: CASMGLNEKLFF.

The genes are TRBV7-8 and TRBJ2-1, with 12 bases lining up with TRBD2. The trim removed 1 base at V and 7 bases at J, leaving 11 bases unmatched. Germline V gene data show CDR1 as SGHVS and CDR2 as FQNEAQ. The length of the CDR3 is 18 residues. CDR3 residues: CASSLVRTTSGRGNEQFF. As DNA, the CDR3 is TGTGCCAGCAGCTTAGTCCGAACGACTAGCGGGAGAGGTAATGAGCAGTTCTTC.

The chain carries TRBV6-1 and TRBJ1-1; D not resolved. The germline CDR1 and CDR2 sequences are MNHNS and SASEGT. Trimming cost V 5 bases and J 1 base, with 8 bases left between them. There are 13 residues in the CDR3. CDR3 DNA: TGTGCCAGCAGTCCTGTGGGGAACACTGAAGCTTTCTTT. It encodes CASSPVGNTEAFF.

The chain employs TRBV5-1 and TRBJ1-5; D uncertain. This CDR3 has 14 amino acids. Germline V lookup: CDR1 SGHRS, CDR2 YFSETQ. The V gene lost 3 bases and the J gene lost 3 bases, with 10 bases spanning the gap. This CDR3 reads CASSSGVPNQPQHF. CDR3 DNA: TGCGCCAGCAGCTCCGGCGTTCCCAATCAGCCCCAGCATTTT.